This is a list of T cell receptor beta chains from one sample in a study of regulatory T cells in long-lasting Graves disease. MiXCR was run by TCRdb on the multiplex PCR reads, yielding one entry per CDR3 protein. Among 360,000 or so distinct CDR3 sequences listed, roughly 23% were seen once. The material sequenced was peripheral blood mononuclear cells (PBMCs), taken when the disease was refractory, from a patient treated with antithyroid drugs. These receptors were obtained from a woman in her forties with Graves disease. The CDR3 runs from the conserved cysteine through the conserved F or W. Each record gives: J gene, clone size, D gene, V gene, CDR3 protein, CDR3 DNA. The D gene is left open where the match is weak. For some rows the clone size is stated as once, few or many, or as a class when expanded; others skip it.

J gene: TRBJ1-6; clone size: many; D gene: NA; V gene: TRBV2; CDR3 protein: CASLLSSYNSPLHF; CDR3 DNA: TGTGCCAGCTTGCTGAGCTCCTATAATTCACCCCTCCACTTT
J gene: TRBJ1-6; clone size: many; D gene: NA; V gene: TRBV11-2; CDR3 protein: CASSFIGRSNSPLHF; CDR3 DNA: TGTGCCAGCAGCTTCATCGGACGTAGTAATTCACCCCTCCACTTT
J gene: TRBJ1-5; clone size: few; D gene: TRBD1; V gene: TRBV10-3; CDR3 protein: CAITDRANQPQHF; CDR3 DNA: TGTGCCATCACTGACAGGGCCAATCAGCCCCAGCATTTT
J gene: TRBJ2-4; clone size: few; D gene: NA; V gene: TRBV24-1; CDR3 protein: CATRDGELDIQYF; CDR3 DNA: TGTGCCACCAGAGATGGGGAATTAGACATTCAGTACTTC
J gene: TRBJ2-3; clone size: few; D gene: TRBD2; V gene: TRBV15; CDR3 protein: CATSSLGLAGGSSTDTQYF; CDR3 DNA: TGTGCCACCAGCAGTTTAGGACTAGCGGGAGGTTCTAGCACAGATACGCAGTATTTT
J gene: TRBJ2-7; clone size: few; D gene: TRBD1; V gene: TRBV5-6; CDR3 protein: CASSPRGQGLYEQYF; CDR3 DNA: TGTGCCAGCAGCCCACGCGGACAGGGTCTCTACGAGCAGTACTTC
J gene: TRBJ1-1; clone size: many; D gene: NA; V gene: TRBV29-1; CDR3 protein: CSVGFVTEAFF; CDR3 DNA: TGCAGCGTCGGGTTCGTCACTGAAGCTTTCTTT
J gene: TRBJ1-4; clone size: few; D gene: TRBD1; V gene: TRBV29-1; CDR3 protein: CSVSGGQMEATNEKLFF; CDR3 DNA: TGCAGCGTTTCCGGGGGACAGATGGAAGCAACTAATGAAAAACTGTTTTTT
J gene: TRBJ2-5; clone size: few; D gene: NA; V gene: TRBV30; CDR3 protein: CAWSGLQETQYF; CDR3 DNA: TGTGCCTGGAGTGGGTTACAAGAGACCCAGTACTTC
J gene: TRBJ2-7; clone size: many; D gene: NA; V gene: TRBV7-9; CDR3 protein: CASSSLAWSGRAYEQYF; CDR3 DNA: TGTGCCAGCAGCTCGTTAGCTTGGTCCGGGCGGGCCTACGAGCAGTACTTC
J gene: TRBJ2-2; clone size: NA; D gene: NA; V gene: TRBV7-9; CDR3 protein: CASSLALVFGPGTGELFF; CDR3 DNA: TGTGCCAGCAGCTTAGCGCTGGTATTCGGGCCTGGCACCGGGGAGCTGTTTTTT
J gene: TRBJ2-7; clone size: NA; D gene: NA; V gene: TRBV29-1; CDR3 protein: CSVRPGFYEQYF; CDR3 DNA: TGCAGCGTTCGCCCCGGGTTCTACGAGCAGTACTTC
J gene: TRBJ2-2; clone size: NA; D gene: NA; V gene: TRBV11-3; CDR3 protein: CASSSLAARDGELFF; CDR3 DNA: TGTGCCAGCAGCTCGCTTGCGGCCCGGGACGGGGAGCTGTTTTTT
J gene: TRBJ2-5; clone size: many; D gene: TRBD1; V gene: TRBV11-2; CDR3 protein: CASSTWTGPEETQYF; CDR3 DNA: TGTGCCAGCAGCACATGGACAGGGCCTGAGGAGACCCAGTACTTC
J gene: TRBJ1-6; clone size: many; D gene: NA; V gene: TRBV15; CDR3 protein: CATSRDANNSPLHF; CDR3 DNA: TGTGCCACCAGCAGAGATGCCAACAATTCACCCCTCCACTTT
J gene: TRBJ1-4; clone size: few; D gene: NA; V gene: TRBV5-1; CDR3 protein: CASSPGTDNEKLFF; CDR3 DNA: TGCGCCAGCAGCCCCGGGACGGATAATGAAAAACTGTTTTTT
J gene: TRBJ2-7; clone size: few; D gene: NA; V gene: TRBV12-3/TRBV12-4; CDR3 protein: CASLVGAGSSYEQYF; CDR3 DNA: TGTGCCAGCCTTGTGGGGGCGGGAAGCTCCTACGAGCAGTACTTC
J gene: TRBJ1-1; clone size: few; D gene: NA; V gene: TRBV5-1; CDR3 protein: CASSLGFKDTEAFF; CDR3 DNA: TGCGCCAGCAGCTTAGGTTTCAAGGACACTGAAGCTTTCTTT
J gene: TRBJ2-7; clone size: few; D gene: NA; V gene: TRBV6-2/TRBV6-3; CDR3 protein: CASSDLLGGRNSYEQYF; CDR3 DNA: TGTGCCAGCAGTGACCTCCTCGGGGGCAGGAACTCCTACGAGCAGTACTTC
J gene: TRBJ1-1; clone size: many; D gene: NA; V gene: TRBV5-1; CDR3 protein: CASSLGDRVTEAFF; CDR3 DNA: TGCGCCAGCAGCTTGGGGGACCGAGTCACTGAAGCTTTCTTT
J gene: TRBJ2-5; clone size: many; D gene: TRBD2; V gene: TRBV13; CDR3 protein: CASSQTSGKETQYF; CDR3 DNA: TGTGCCAGCAGCCAGACTAGCGGGAAAGAGACCCAGTACTTC
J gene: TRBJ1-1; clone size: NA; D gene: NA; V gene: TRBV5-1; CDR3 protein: CASSLAPRENTEAFF; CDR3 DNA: TGCGCCAGCAGCTTGGCCCCCAGGGAGAACACTGAAGCTTTCTTT
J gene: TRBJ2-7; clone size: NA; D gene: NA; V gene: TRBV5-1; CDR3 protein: CASSAGQPSGAYEQYF; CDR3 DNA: TGCGCCAGCAGCGCCGGACAGCCCTCGGGAGCCTACGAGCAGTACTTC
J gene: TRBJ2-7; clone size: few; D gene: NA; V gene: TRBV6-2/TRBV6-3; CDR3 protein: CASSLSPFFSYEQYF; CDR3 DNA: TGTGCCAGCAGTTTATCTCCCTTCTTCTCCTACGAGCAGTACTTC
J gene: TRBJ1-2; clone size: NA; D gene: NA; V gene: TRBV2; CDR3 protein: CASSELLATYGYTF; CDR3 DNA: TGTGCCAGCAGTGAACTTCTAGCTACCTATGGCTACACCTTC
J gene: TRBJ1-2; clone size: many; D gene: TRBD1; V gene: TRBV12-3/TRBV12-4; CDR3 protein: CASRGTGANYGYTF; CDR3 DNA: TGTGCCAGCAGGGGGACAGGCGCTAACTATGGCTACACCTTC
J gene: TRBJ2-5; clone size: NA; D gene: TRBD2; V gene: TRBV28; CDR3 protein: CASSQVGLREGGETQYF; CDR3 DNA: TGTGCCAGCAGCCAAGTTGGTTTGCGGGAGGGTGGGGAGACCCAGTACTTC
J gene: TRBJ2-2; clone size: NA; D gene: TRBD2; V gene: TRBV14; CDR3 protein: CASSPGTSGYTGELFF; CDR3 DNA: TGTGCCAGCAGTCCCGGGACTAGCGGTTACACCGGGGAGCTGTTTTTT
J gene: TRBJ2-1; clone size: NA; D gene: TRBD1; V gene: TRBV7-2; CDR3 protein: CASSAKGATSYNEQFF; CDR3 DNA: TGTGCCAGCAGCGCGAAGGGGGCGACTTCCTACAATGAGCAGTTCTTC